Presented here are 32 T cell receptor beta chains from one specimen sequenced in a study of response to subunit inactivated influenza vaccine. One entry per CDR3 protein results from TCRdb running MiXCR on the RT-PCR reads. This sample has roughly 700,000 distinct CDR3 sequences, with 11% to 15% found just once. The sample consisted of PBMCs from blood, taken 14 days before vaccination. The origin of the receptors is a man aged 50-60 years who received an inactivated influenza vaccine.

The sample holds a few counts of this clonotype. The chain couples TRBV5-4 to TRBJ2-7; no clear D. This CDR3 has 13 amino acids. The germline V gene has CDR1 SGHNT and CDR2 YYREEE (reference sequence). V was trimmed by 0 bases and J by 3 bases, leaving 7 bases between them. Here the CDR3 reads CASSLDHLYEQYF. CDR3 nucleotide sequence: TGTGCCAGCAGCTTGGACCATCTCTACGAGCAGTACTTC.

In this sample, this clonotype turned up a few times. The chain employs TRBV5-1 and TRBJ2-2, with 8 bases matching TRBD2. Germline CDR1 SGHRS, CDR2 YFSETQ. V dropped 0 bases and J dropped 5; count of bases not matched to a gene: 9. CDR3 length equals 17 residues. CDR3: CASSLAPGGQRTGELFF. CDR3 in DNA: TGCGCCAGCAGCTTGGCCCCGGGAGGGCAGAGGACCGGGGAGCTGTTTTTT.

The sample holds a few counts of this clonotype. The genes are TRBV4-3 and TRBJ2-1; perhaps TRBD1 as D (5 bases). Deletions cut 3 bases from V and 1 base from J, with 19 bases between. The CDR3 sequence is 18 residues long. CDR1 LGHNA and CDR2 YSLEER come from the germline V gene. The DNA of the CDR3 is TGCGCCAGCAGCCAGGCCTGGGGCGGATCTGGGTCCTACAATGAGCAGTTCTTC. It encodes CASSQAWGGSGSYNEQFF.

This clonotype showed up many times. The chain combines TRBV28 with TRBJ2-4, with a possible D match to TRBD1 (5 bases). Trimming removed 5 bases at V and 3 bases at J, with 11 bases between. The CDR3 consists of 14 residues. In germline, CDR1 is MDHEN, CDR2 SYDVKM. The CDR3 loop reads CASSPQGGKNIQYF. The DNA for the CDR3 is TGTGCCAGCAGTCCCCAGGGCGGCAAAAACATTCAGTACTTC.

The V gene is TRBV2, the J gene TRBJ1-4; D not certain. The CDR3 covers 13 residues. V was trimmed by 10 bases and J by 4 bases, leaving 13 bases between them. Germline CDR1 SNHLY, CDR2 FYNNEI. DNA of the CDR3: TGTGCCATGGGCGGGCAGTTTAATGAAAAACTGTTTTTT. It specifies CAMGGQFNEKLFF.

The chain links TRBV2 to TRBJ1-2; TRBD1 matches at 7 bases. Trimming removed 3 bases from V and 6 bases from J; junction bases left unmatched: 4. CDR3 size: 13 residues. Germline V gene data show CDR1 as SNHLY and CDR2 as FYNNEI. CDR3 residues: CASSEDRSDGYTF. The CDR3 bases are TGTGCCAGCAGTGAGGACAGGTCTGATGGCTACACCTTC.

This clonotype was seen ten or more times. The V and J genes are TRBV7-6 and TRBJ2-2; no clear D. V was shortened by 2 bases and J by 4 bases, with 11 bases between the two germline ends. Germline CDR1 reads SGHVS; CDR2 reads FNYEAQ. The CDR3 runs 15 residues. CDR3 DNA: TGTGCCAGCAGCTTATCCCCGGGTAGCACCGGGGAGCTGTTTTTT. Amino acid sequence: CASSLSPGSTGELFF. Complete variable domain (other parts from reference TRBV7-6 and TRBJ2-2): GAGVSQSPRYKVTKRGQDVALRCDPISGHVSLYWYRQALGQGPEFLTYFNYEAQQDKSGLPNDRFSAERPEGSISTLTIQRTEQRDSAMYRCASSLSPGSTGELFFGEGSRLTVL.

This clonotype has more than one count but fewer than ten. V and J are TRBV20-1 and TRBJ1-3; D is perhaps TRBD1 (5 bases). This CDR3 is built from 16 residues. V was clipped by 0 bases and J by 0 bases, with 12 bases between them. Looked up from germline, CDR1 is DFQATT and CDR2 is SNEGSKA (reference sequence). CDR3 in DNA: TGCAGTGCTAGAGATGTGACGGGGGGCTCTGGAAACACCATATATTTT. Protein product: CSARDVTGGSGNTIYF.

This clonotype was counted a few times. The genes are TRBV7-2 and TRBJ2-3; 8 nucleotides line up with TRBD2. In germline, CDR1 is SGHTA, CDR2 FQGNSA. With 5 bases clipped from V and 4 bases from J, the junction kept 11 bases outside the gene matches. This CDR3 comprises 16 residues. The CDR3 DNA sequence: TGTGCCAGCAGCACCCCTTGGCGGGGGGAATCAGATACGCAGTATTTT. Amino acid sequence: CASSTPWRGESDTQYF. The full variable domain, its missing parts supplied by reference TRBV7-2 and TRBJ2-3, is GAGVSQSPSNKVTEKGKDVELRCDPISGHTALYWYRQSLGQGLEFLIYFQGNSAPDKSGLPSDRFSAERTGGSVSTLTIQRTQQEDSAVYLCASSTPWRGESDTQYFGPGTRLTVL.

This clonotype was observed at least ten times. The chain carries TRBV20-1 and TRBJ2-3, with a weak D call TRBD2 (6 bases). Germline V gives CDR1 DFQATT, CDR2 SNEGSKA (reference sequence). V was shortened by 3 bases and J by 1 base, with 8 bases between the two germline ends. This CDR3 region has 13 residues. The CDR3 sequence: CSASGGGTDTQYF. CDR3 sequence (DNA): TGCAGTGCTAGCGGCGGGGGCACAGATACGCAGTATTTT.

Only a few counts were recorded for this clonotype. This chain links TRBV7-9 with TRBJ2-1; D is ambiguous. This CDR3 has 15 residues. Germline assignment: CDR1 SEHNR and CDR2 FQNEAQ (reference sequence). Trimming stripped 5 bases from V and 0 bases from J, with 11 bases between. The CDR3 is CASSPPVYSYNEQFF. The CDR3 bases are TGTGCCAGCAGCCCGCCGGTTTACTCCTACAATGAGCAGTTCTTC.

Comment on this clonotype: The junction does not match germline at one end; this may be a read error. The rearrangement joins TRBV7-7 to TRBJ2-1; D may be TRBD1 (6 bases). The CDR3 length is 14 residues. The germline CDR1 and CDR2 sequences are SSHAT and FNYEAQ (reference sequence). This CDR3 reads CASSLLPGDNEQFF. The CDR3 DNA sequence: TGTGCTAGCAGCTTACTCCCAGGGGACAATGAGCAGTTCTTC. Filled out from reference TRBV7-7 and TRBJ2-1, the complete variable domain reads GAGVSQSPRYKVTKRGQDVTLRCDPISSHATLYWYQQALGQGPEFLTYFNYEAQPDKSGLPSDRFSAERPEGSISTLTIQRTEQRDSAMYRCASSLLPGDNEQFFGPGTRLTVL.

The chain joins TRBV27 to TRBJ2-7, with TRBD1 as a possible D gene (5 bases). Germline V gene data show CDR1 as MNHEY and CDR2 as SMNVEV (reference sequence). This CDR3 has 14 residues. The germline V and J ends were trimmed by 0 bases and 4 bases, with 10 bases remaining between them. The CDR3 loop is CASSLSGRVYEQYF. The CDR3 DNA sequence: TGTGCCAGCAGTTTATCTGGCAGGGTTTACGAGCAGTACTTC.

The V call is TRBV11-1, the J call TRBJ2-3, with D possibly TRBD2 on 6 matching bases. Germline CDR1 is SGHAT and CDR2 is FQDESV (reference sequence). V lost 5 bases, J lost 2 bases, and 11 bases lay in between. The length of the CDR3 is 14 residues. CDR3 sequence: CASSRGINTDTQYF. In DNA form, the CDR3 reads TGTGCCAGCAGCCGCGGGATCAACACAGATACGCAGTATTTT.

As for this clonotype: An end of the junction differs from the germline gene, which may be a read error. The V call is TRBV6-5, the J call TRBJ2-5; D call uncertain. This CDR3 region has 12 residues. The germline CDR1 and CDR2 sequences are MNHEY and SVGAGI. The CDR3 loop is CASSHSRETQYF. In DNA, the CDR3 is TGTGCCAGCAGTCACTCGAGGGAGACCCAGTACTTC.

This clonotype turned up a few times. CDR3 coding DNA: TGTGCCAGCAGGACCGATGTTCTATATCCGTATTTT. Its protein is CASRTDVLYPYF. This chain connects TRBV2 to TRBJ2-3; D unclear. The CDR3 has 12 residues. V was shortened by 6 bases and J by 14 bases, with 18 bases between the two germline ends. The V gene's germline CDR1 is SNHLY and CDR2 FYNNEI.

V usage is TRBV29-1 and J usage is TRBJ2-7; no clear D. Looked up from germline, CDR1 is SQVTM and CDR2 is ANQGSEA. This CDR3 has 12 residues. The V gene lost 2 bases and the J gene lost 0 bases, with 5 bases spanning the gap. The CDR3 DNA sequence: TGCAGCGTTGAAACGGTCTCCTACGAGCAGTACTTC. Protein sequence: CSVETVSYEQYF.

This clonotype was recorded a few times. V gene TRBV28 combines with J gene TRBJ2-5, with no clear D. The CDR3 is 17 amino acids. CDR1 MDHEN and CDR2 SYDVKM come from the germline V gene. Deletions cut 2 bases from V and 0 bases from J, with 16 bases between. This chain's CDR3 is CASSLDRSSHYQETQYF. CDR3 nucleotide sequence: TGTGCCAGCAGTTTAGATAGGTCTAGTCATTACCAAGAGACCCAGTACTTC. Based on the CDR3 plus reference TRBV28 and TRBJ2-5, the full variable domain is DVKVTQSSRYLVKRTGEKVFLECVQDMDHENMFWYRQDPGLGLRLIYFSYDVKMKEKGDIPEGYSVSREKKERFSLILESASTNQTSMYLCASSLDRSSHYQETQYFGPGTRLLVL.

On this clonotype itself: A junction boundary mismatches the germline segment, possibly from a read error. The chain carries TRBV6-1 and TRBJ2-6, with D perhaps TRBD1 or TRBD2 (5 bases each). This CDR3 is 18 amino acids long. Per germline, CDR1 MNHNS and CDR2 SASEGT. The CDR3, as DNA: TGTGCCAGCAGCAATCCGGGACGGAAAAACTCTGGGGCCAACGTCCTGATTTTC. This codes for CASSNPGRKNSGANVLIF.

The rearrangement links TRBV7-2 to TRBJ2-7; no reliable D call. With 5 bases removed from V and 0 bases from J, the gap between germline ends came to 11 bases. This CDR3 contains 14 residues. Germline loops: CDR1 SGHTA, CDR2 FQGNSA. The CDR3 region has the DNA TGTGCCAGCAGCGTTACGGGCTTCTCCTACGAGCAGTACTTC. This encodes CASSVTGFSYEQYF. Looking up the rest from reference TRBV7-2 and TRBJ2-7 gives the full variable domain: GAGVSQSPSNKVTEKGKDVELRCDPISGHTALYWYRQSLGQGLEFLIYFQGNSAPDKSGLPSDRFSAERTGGSVSTLTIQRTQQEDSAVYLCASSVTGFSYEQYFGPGTRLTVT.

For the CDR3, the DNA is TGTGCCAGCAGCGTAGGGGGGATTTCCACAGATACGCAGTATTTT. Its translation: CASSVGGISTDTQYF. The V gene is TRBV9, the J gene TRBJ2-3; D possibly matches TRBD1 or TRBD2 (5 bases each). V shed 0 bases and J shed 2 bases, with 10 bases lying between them. Germline CDR1 and CDR2: SGDLS and YYNGEE. The CDR3 consists of 15 residues.

The DNA of the CDR3 is TGTGCCAGCAGGCATAACACAGTGAACACTGAAGCTTTCTTT. It translates to CASRHNTVNTEAFF. J is TRBJ1-1 and V is TRBV12-3 or TRBV12-4, with D unclear. The CDR3 length is 14 residues. V gave up 6 bases and J gave up 0 bases, with 11 bases separating them.

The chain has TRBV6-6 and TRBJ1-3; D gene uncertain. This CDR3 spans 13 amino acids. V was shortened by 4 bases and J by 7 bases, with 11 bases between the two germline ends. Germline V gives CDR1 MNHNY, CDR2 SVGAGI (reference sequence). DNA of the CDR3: TGTGCCAGCAGTTCCCTAACAGAGAACACCATATATTTT. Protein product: CASSSLTENTIYF.

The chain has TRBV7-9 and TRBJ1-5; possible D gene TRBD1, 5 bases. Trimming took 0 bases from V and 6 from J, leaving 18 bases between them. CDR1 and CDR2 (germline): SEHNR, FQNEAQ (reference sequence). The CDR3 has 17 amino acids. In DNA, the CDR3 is TGTGCCAGCAGCTTAGCGCCGCTCGGACAACTTTCTCAGCCCCAGCATTTT. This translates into CASSLAPLGQLSQPQHF.

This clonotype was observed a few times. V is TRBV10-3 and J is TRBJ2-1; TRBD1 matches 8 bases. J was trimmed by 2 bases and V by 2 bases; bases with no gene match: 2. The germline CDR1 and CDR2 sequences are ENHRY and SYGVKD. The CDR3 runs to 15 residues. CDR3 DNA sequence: TGTGCCATCAGTGAGGCACAGGGGGCCTACAATGAGCAGTTCTTC. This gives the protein CAISEAQGAYNEQFF.

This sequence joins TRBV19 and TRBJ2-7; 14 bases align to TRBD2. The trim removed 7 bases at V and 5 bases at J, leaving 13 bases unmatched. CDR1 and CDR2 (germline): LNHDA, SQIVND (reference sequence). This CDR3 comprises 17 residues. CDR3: CASKPGTSGSGGHEQYF. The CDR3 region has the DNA TGTGCCAGTAAGCCTGGGACTAGCGGGAGTGGTGGTCACGAGCAGTACTTC. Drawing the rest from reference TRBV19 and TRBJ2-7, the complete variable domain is DGGITQSPKYLFRKEGQNVTLSCEQNLNHDAMYWYRQDPGQGLRLIYYSQIVNDFQKGDIAEGYSVSREKKESFPLTVTSAQKNPTAFYLCASKPGTSGSGGHEQYFGPGTRLTVT.

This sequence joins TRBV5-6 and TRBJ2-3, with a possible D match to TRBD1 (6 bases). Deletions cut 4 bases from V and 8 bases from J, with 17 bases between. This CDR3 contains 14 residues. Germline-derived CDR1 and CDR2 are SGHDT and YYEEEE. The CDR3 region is CASSPGQSRGTQYF. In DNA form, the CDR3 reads TGTGCCAGCAGCCCAGGACAAAGCAGGGGTACGCAGTATTTT.

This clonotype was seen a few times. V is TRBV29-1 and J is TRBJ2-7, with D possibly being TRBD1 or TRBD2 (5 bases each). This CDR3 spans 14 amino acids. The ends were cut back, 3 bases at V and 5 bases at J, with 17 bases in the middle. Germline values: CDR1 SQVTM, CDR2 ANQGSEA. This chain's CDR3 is CSVDVGTLTDEQYF. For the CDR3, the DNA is TGCAGCGTTGACGTAGGGACCCTAACCGACGAGCAGTACTTC.

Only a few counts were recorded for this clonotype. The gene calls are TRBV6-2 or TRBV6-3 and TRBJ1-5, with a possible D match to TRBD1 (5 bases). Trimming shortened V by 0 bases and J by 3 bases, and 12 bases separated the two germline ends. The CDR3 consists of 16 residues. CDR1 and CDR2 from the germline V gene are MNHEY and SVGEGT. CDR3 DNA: TGTGCCAGCAGTTACTCCCTGGCAGGGCCCAATCAGCCCCAGCATTTT. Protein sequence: CASSYSLAGPNQPQHF.

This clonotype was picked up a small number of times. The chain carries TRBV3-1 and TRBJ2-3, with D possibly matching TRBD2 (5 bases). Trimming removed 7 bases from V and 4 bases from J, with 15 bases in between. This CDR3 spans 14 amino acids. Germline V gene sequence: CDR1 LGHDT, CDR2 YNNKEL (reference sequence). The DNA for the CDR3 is TGTGCCAGCATCCCCCCGAGCGGAGCAGATACGCAGTATTTT. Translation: CASIPPSGADTQYF.

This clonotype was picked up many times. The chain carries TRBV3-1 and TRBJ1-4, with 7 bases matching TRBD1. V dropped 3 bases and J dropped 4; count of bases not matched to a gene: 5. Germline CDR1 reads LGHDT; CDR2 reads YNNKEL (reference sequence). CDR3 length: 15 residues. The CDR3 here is CASSQTGTVNEKLFF. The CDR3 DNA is TGTGCCAGCAGCCAGACCGGGACAGTTAATGAAAAACTGTTTTTT.

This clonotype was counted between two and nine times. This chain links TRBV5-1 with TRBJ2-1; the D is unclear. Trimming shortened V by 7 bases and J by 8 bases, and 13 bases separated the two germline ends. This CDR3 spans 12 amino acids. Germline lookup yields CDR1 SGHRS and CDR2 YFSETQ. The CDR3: CASGLSGDEQFF. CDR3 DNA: TGCGCCAGCGGTTTATCAGGCGATGAGCAGTTCTTC.